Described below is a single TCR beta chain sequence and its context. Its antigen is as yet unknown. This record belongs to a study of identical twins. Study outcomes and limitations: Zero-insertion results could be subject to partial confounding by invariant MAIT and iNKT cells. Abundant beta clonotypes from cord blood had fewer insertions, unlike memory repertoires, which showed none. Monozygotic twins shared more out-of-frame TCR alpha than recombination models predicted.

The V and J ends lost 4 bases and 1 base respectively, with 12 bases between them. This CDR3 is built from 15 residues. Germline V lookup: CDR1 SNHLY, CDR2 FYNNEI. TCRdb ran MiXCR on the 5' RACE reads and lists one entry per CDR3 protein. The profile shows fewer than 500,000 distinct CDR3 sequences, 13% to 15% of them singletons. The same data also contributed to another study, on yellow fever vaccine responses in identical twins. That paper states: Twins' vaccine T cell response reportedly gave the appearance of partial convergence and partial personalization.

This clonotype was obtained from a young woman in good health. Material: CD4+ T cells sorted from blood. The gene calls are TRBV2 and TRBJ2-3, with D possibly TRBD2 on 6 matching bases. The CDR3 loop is CASSAEGSGTDTQYF. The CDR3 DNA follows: TGTGCCAGCAGTGCGGAGGGATCGGGCACAGATACGCAGTATTTT. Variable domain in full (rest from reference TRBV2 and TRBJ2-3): EPEVTQTPSHQVTQMGQEVILRCVPISNHLYFYWYRQILGQKVEFLVSFYNNEISEKSEIFDDQFSVERPDGSNFTLKIRSTKLEDSAMYFCASSAEGSGTDTQYFGPGTRLTVL.